Listed below are T cell receptor beta chains from one sample, sequenced in a study of blood T cell repertoires in COVID-19. Produced via immunoSEQ multiplex PCR; TCRdb's table is partial and in-frame only. The sample yields about 260,000 clones, 88% seen once. The material sequenced was peripheral blood. All receptors derive from a woman aged 70-85 years with COVID-19, enrolled during active disease. Both conserved end residues are part of each CDR3. A D gene is named only where the DNA matches it firmly. Rows give clone size only sometimes, using once, few, many, or a class for an expanded clone.

>TRBV29-1|-|TRBJ1-2|-
TGCAGCGTTGAGAACAGGGTCATCTATGGCTACACCTTC
CSVENRVIYGYTF
>TRBV4-3|-|TRBJ2-5|TRBD2
TGCGCCAGCAGCCAAGGGAGAGCGGGAGTTAGTGAGACCCAGTACTTC
CASSQGRAGVSETQYF
>TRBV6-5|-|TRBJ2-7|-
TGTGCCACCTACCGGGACTCCTCCTACGAGCAGTACTTC
CATYRDSSYEQYF
>TRBV7-9|-|TRBJ1-6|-
TGTGCCAGCAACCCGGAGGTGGATTCACCCCTCCACTTT
CASNPEVDSPLHF
>TRBV13|-|TRBJ1-6|-
TGTGCCAGCAGCCTTAACCCCGTTAGAGGGTATAATTCACCCCTCCACTTT
CASSLNPVRGYNSPLHF
>TRBV14|once|TRBJ2-5|-
TGTGCCAGCAGCCGGAGTAGCAGACAAGAGACCCAGTACTTC
CASSRSSRQETQYF
>TRBV29-1|once|TRBJ2-1|-
TGCAGCGTTGGTGGGAGAGTTTCAGGTGAGCAGTTCTTC
CSVGGRVSGEQFF
>TRBV2|-|TRBJ1-2|TRBD1
TGTGCCAGCAGTGTGGGACAGGGGGACTATGGCTACACCTTC
CASSVGQGDYGYTF
>TRBV10-3|-|TRBJ2-6|TRBD1
TGTGCCATTGGACAGGGAAATTTTGGGGCCAACGTCCTGACTTTC
CAIGQGNFGANVLTF
>TRBV5-1|-|TRBJ1-5|-
TGCGCCAGCAGCTTGTCGGGTAGAAGCAATCAGCCCCAGCATTTT
CASSLSGRSNQPQHF
>TRBV27|-|TRBJ1-5|-
TGTGCCAGCGCTAAGGGGGGGCAAAGCAATCAGCCCCAGCATTTT
CASAKGGQSNQPQHF
>TRBV28|-|TRBJ2-2|TRBD2
TGTGCCAGCAGTCCCCCGGGGGGGATCGGCGCGGGGGAGCTGTTTTTT
CASSPPGGIGAGELFF
>TRBV12-5|-|TRBJ2-1|-
TGTGCTAGTGGTGCCGTGTGGGGTAGCGGTGCGGTCAATGAGCAGTTCTTC
CASGAVWGSGAVNEQFF
>TRBV3-1/TRBV3-2|-|TRBJ2-2|-
TGTGCCAGCAGCGGGCTAAGCGGCGGGGAGCTGTTTTTT
CASSGLSGGELFF
>TRBV24-1|-|TRBJ2-1|TRBD1
TGTGCCACCAGTGATTCCGGGACAGGGAGCAATGAGCAGTTCTTC
CATSDSGTGSNEQFF
>TRBV28|-|TRBJ2-7|TRBD2
TGTGCCAGCAGTTTATCGGCTAGCGGCTACGAGCAGTACTTC
CASSLSASGYEQYF
>TRBV6-1|-|TRBJ1-5|-
TGTGCCAGCAGTGACAGTTCAGGTTTAACCAATCAGCCCCAGCATTTT
CASSDSSGLTNQPQHF
>TRBV19|-|TRBJ2-2|-
TGTGCCAGTACTAGCGCCACGAACACCGGGGAGCTGTTTTTT
CASTSATNTGELFF
>TRBV28|-|TRBJ1-3|-
TGTGCCAGCGCCCGGGGGGCGGCTGGAAACACCATATATTTT
CASARGAAGNTIYF
>TRBV7-3|-|TRBJ2-5|TRBD1
TGTGCCAGCAGCTCACAGGGGGTACCTCAAGAGACCCAGTACTTC
CASSSQGVPQETQYF
>TRBV18|once|TRBJ2-2|-
TGTGCCAGCTCATCGGGACATTTCGCGAACACCGGGGAGCTGTTTTTT
CASSSGHFANTGELFF
>TRBV28|-|TRBJ1-5|TRBD1
TGTGCCAGCAGCTCCACGCTAAACAGGGGCAAGGGCAATCAGCCCCAGCATTTT
CASSSTLNRGKGNQPQHF
>TRBV5-1|once|TRBJ1-2|TRBD1
TGCGCCAGCAGCTCGGCCGCGGGACAGTATGGCTACACCTTC
CASSSAAGQYGYTF
>TRBV10-3|once|TRBJ1-5|-
TGTGCCATCAGTCTAGGCGGGGATAGCAATCAGCCCCAGCATTTT
CAISLGGDSNQPQHF
>TRBV3-1/TRBV3-2|-|TRBJ1-2|-
TGTGCCAGCAGCCAAGACGAGGGTCGGGGAGGCTACACCTTC
CASSQDEGRGGYTF
>TRBV6-2/TRBV6-3|-|TRBJ2-7|TRBD1
TGTGCCAGCAGTTCGCCGACAGGGCGTGACGAGCAGTACTTC
CASSSPTGRDEQYF
>TRBV30|-|TRBJ2-2|TRBD1
TGTGCCTGGAGTGTTCCAGGGGGCACCGGGGAGCTGTTTTTT
CAWSVPGGTGELFF
>TRBV5-4|-|TRBJ2-3|TRBD1
TGTGCCAGCAGCTTGGCGAAGGGGGCGGAGACAGATACGCAGTATTTT
CASSLAKGAETDTQYF